Shown below are 6 T cell receptor beta chains from a single sample sequenced in a study of T cell repertoires and HLA-DP antigens. After 15 days' expansion, CD4+ cells were restimulated 20 to 25 h with HeLa expressing allogeneic DPB1. HeLa stimulator cells carried retrovirally transduced HLA-DPA1/DPB1, HLA-DM, invariant chain and CD80. This table comes from immunoSEQ multiplex PCR, and its TCRdb copy is limited to in-frame clones, with some not included. The table records about 2,100 clones, 78% of them present only once. The sequencing sample was made of CD137- CD4+ T cells from cultured PBMCs. The receptors were gathered from a woman aged 18-35 years in good health and CMV-seronegative.

The genes are TRBV5-4 and TRBJ1-1; tentatively, D is TRBD1 (6 bases). Trimming removed 2 bases from V and 5 bases from J, with 19 bases in between. The CDR3 spans 16 residues. Germline lookup yields CDR1 SGHNT and CDR2 YYREEE (reference sequence). The CDR3 nucleotides read TGTGCCAGCAGCTTAGGACAGAGGCCGAGGGGGACTGAAGCTTTCTTT. This codes for CASSLGQRPRGTEAFF.

CDR3 in DNA: TGCGCCAGCAGCTTGGGGCCCTCGGGACTAGCGGGAGGAGGGCATGAGCAGTTCTTC. Translating it yields CASSLGPSGLAGGGHEQFF. J is TRBJ2-1 and V is TRBV5-1, with 15 bases that match TRBD2. Per germline, CDR1 SGHRS and CDR2 YFSETQ. Trimming cost V 0 bases and J 8 bases; bases outside gene matches: 12. The CDR3 length is 19 residues.

This clone came up once. J is TRBJ2-6 and V is TRBV29-1; the D gene is possibly TRBD1 (6 bases). The germline CDR1 and CDR2 sequences are SQVTM and ANQGSEA. Trimming stripped 8 bases from V and 4 bases from J, with 15 bases between. The CDR3 covers 14 residues. The CDR3 spells CSLVWGPGANVLTF. For the CDR3, the DNA is TGCAGCCTAGTGTGGGGGCCCGGGGCCAACGTCCTGACTTTC.

V usage is TRBV4-1 and J usage is TRBJ2-3; 10 nucleotides match TRBD2. This CDR3 has 16 residues. The V and J ends lost 6 bases and 2 bases, in that order; junction bases with no gene match: 8. The V gene's germline CDR1 is MGHRA and CDR2 YSYEKL. CDR3 in amino acids: CASRLAGVYSTDTQYF. The CDR3 DNA sequence: TGCGCCAGCAGGCTAGCGGGGGTGTACTCCACAGATACGCAGTATTTT.

The chain recombines TRBV19 with TRBJ1-2; 9 nucleotides agree with TRBD1. CDR1 is LNHDA and CDR2 is SQIVND in the germline V gene (reference sequence). Germline trimming cut 10 bases from V and 3 bases from J; bases unmatched to any gene: 12. The CDR3 contains 15 residues. The CDR3 nucleotides are TGTGCCACCAAAGGGGGACAGGGCTATCACTATGGCTACACCTTC. It is translated as CATKGGQGYHYGYTF.

V usage is TRBV7-9 and J usage is TRBJ2-3; 9 bases are shared with TRBD2. Germline V gene lookup returns CDR1 SEHNR and CDR2 FQNEAQ (reference sequence). This CDR3 region has 18 residues. V trimming: 0 bases; J trimming: 2 bases; junction bases outside the gene matches: 9. CDR3 DNA: TGTGCCAGCAGCTTAGCTCGTACGCCTAGCGGGGCCACAGATACGCAGTATTTT. Residues: CASSLARTPSGATDTQYF.